This T cell receptor beta chain appears in the sequencing data of a study of blood T cell repertoires in COVID-19. Study in general: PBMCs, B-cell-depleted T cells, or T cells provided the cDNA or gDNA that made up the material.

Two consecutive negative NP/OP PCR tests, clearance, or resolved symptoms defined Cohort 3 recovery. The repertoire was sequenced with immunoSEQ multiplex PCR; TCRdb's copy has only in-frame clones and lacks some. The sample carries over 150,000 clones, around 81% recorded once. The sample consisted of PBMCs or T cells enriched from blood (not recorded which). The clonotype was recovered from a middle-aged man who had recovered from COVID-19.

CDR3 protein: CASSPPGLAYYNEQFF. CDR3 nucleotide sequence: TGTGCCAGCTCACCTCCGGGACTAGCCTACTACAATGAGCAGTTCTTC. The rearrangement links TRBV18 to TRBJ2-1; 9 nucleotides match TRBD2. The V gene's germline CDR1 is KGHSH and CDR2 LQKENI. J gave up 3 bases and V 3 bases, and 6 bases lay outside the gene matches. This CDR3 comprises 16 residues.